This T cell receptor (beta chain) was identified during a study of T cell responses to AZD1222 COVID-19 vaccine. General observations from the study: Among the donors, most were white British and more were female, and clonal diversity was possibly underestimated.

Trimming removed 2 bases from V and 8 bases from J; junction bases left unmatched: 11. Germline lookup yields CDR1 SGDLS and CDR2 YYNGEE. The CDR3 is 16 amino acids. Comments on this clone: Its antigen remains unknown.

This table comes from immunoSEQ multiplex PCR, and its TCRdb copy is limited to in-frame clones, with some not included. Seen here are around 100,000 clones, about 90% observed once, and the top ten hold under 4.5%. The TCR originated in an adult in good health. The chain is built from TRBV9 and TRBJ2-1; 9 positions match TRBD2. This sample comprised peripheral blood, obtained on day 0 of MenACWY control vaccination. The CDR3 bases are TGTGCCAGCAGCGTCTCCCTGCGGGAGGGATTCGATGAGCAGTTCTTC. It codes for CASSVSLREGFDEQFF.